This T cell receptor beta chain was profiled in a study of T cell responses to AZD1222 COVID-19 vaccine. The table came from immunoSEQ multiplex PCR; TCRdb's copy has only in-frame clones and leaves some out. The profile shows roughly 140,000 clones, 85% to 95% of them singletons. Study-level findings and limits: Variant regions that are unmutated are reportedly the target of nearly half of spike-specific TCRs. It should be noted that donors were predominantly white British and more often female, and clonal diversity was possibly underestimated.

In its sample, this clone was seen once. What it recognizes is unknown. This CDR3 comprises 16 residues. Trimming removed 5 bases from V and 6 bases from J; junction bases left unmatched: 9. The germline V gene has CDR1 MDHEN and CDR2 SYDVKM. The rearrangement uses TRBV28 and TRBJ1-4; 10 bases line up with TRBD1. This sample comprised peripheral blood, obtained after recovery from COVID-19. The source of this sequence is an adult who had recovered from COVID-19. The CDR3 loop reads CASSLTWTGGDEKLFF. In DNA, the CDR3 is TGTGCCAGCAGTCTCACCTGGACAGGGGGGGATGAAAAACTGTTTTTT.